Given below is one T cell receptor (beta chain) in context. Data came from immunoSEQ multiplex PCR; TCRdb stores just in-frame clones and leaves some out. The sample lists roughly 240,000 clones; around 88% were seen once. The data belong to a study of blood T cell repertoires in COVID-19. Looking at the study overall: The origin of the acute and convalescent COVID-19 samples was the United States, Italy and Spain.

Participant ages covered about 18 to 100 years across 20 to 30 US areas. Participant-given clinical history determined each cohort assignment. Germline V lookup: CDR1 LNHNV, CDR2 YYDKDF (reference sequence). This CDR3 is built from 15 residues. With 5 bases removed from V and 2 bases from J, the gap between germline ends came to 13 bases. What was sequenced was PBMCs or T cells enriched from blood (not recorded which). This sequence was found in a middle-aged woman with acute COVID-19. The rearrangement uses TRBV15 and TRBJ1-3, with unresolved D. CDR3 sequence (DNA): TGTGCCACCAGCGTAGAAGGGAGGGCTGGAAACACCATATATTTT. It encodes CATSVEGRAGNTIYF.